This TCR beta chain was sequenced in a study of T cell responses to AZD1222 COVID-19 vaccine. Study-level findings and limits: Clonal diversity was possibly underestimated, and the donors were mostly white British, with more females. Scientists sampled the repertoires only once the peak T cell response had passed.

V lost 6 bases, J lost 0 bases, and 10 bases stayed unmatched. CDR1 is MNHEY and CDR2 is SVGEGT in the germline V gene. The CDR3 runs to 16 residues. Doses given second, at about 4 or about 12 weeks, were pooled. Points on this clone: What it binds is not known.

Assay: immunoSEQ multiplex PCR; the TCRdb copy retains only in-frame clones and omits some. The sample holds 250,000 to 300,000 clones, around 92% seen once. The material was peripheral blood, obtained 28 days after the second AZD1222 dose. This chain uses TRBV6-2 or TRBV6-3 with TRBJ2-7; 8 nucleotides line up with TRBD2. This sequence was found in an adult who received the AZD1222 COVID-19 vaccine. Written as DNA, the CDR3 is TGTGCCAGCAGCCCTCTGTGGCGGGAGGACTCCTACGAGCAGTACTTC. This codes for CASSPLWREDSYEQYF.